One sample yielded the 19 T cell receptor beta chains listed below, sequenced in a study of CD8 T cells in Susac syndrome. Random hexamers served to reverse transcribe roughly 0.5 to 1 ug RNA. TCRdb re-called the immunoSEQ multiplex PCR reads with MiXCR, one entry per CDR3 protein. This sample carries more than 55,000 distinct CDR3 sequences, approximately 96% of them seen once, and the ten largest clones take 0.09% to 0.13%. The specimen sequenced was CD4+ T cells from PBMCs. The receptor set was obtained from a human donor with multiple sclerosis.

This chain links TRBV20-1 with TRBJ2-2; TRBD1 agrees at 9 bases. V lost 5 bases to trimming and J lost 6 bases; unmatched junction nucleotides: 4. This CDR3 spans 13 amino acids. The germline gives CDR1 DFQATT, CDR2 SNEGSKA (reference sequence). The CDR3 nucleotides are TGCAGTGCTCGGACAGGGGCCCCCGGGGAGCTGTTTTTT. It yields the protein CSARTGAPGELFF.

This clonotype was detected only once. This chain connects TRBV20-1 to TRBJ2-7; 10 bases are a match to TRBD1. V shed 6 bases and J 3 bases; nucleotides not matched to a gene: 11. Germline CDR1 is DFQATT and CDR2 is SNEGSKA (reference sequence). The length of the CDR3 is 15 residues. Here the CDR3 DNA reads TGCAGTGCCCCACGTCCGGGACAGGGGCTCTACGAGCAGTACTTC. Encoded protein: CSAPRPGQGLYEQYF.

V is TRBV5-1 and J is TRBJ2-3, with no clear D. The CDR3 runs to 16 residues. Germline lookup yields CDR1 SGHRS and CDR2 YFSETQ. The V end was cut by 0 bases, the J end by 0 bases, with 11 bases between. CDR3 protein: CASSLGAVTSTDTQYF. The CDR3, as DNA: TGCGCCAGCAGCTTGGGGGCCGTAACTAGCACAGATACGCAGTATTTT.

The V and J genes are TRBV6-2 or TRBV6-3 and TRBJ2-2; TRBD1 aligns across 9 bases. The junction had 10 bases not matched to a gene; V was cut back by 6 bases and J by 5 bases. CDR3 length equals 16 residues. Germline values: CDR1 MNHEY, CDR2 SVGEGT. CDR3 coding DNA: TGTGCCAGCAGCGACGTGGGACAGGGACGAACCGGGGAGCTGTTTTTT. It yields the protein CASSDVGQGRTGELFF.

This chain joins TRBV5-1 and TRBJ2-5, with 7 bases fitting TRBD1. The CDR3 extends over 13 amino acids. V lost 2 bases and J lost 5; bases outside the gene matches: 3. From germline, CDR1 is SGHRS and CDR2 YFSETQ. The CDR3 sequence is CASSFGQEETQYF. CDR3 DNA sequence: TGCGCCAGCAGCTTCGGACAGGAGGAGACCCAGTACTTC.

The chain employs TRBV3-1 and TRBJ2-1; a weak D match, TRBD1 (5 bases). The CDR3 runs 15 residues. Germline V gene sequence: CDR1 LGHDT, CDR2 YNNKEL (reference sequence). V was shortened by 1 base and J by 5 bases, with 12 bases between the two germline ends. The CDR3 sequence is CASSQARARNNEQFF. In DNA, the CDR3 is TGTGCCAGCAGCCAAGCCAGGGCTCGGAACAATGAGCAGTTCTTC.

The J gene is TRBJ1-1, the V gene TRBV4-1, with D possibly matching TRBD1 (5 bases). This CDR3 comprises 15 residues. CDR1 and CDR2 (germline): MGHRA, YSYEKL. Trimming took off 3 bases at V and 1 base at J, with 12 bases between the two ends. CDR3 DNA: TGCGCCAGCAGCCAGGCGACGGGGGGGAACACTGAAGCTTTCTTT. Translating it yields CASSQATGGNTEAFF.

This clonotype was seen a single time. CDR3 coding DNA: TGTGCCAGCAGCTCGCGACAGGGATTAACCGGGGAGCTGTTTTTT. This sequence encodes CASSSRQGLTGELFF. The chain employs TRBV4-2 and TRBJ2-2, with 7 nucleotides matching TRBD1. The CDR3 contains 15 residues. Germline assignment: CDR1 LGHNA and CDR2 YNFKEQ. Germline trimming cut 5 bases from V and 5 bases from J; bases unmatched to any gene: 8.

This chain joins TRBV2 and TRBJ2-3; D remains ambiguous. Germline assignment: CDR1 SNHLY and CDR2 FYNNEI. The germline V and J ends were trimmed by 7 bases and 4 bases, with 9 bases remaining between them. The CDR3 contains 12 residues. The CDR3 spells CASKTEADTQYF. The CDR3 DNA reads TGTGCCAGCAAAACCGAGGCAGATACGCAGTATTTT.

This clonotype appeared a single time. J is TRBJ2-5 and V is TRBV11-2; D remains unclear. CDR3 length: 13 residues. In germline, CDR1 is SGHAT, CDR2 FQNNGV. V lost 4 bases to trimming and J lost 5 bases, with 11 bases between them. CDR3 DNA sequence: TGTGCCAGCAGCTCCGCAAGGTTTGAGACCCAGTACTTC. It codes for CASSSARFETQYF.

The chain is built from TRBV7-8 and TRBJ2-1, with D perhaps TRBD1 or TRBD2 (5 bases each). Trimming shortened V by 2 bases and J by 8 bases, and 16 bases separated the two germline ends. This CDR3 spans 15 amino acids. Germline CDR1 reads SGHVS; CDR2 reads FQNEAQ. The CDR3 region has the DNA TGTGCCAGCAGCTTAATGGGACGCGGTAGGGATGAGCAGTTCTTC. This codes for CASSLMGRGRDEQFF.

V gene TRBV5-6 combines with J gene TRBJ2-7; D is unclear. The CDR3 covers 14 residues. The germline CDR1 and CDR2 sequences are SGHDT and YYEEEE. V was trimmed by 0 bases and J by 0 bases, leaving 7 bases between them. The CDR3 DNA reads as TGTGCCAGCAGCTTGGGGAGTATCTCCTACGAGCAGTACTTC. As protein: CASSLGSISYEQYF.

The gene calls are TRBV4-3 and TRBJ1-2; D is uncertain. Germline V CDR1 and CDR2: LGHNA, YSLEER. Trimming cost V 5 bases and J 4 bases, with 17 bases left between them. The CDR3 covers 15 residues. In DNA form, the CDR3 reads TGCGCCAGCAGCTCAGCGGGGATATCCATCTATGGCTACACCTTC. It yields the protein CASSSAGISIYGYTF.

V gene TRBV18 combines with J gene TRBJ2-2; the D is unclear. Germline lookup yields CDR1 KGHSH and CDR2 LQKENI. The CDR3 length is 12 residues. The ends were cut back, 7 bases at V and 3 bases at J, with 6 bases in the middle. The CDR3 nucleotides are TGTGCCAGCTTTCCAGACACCGGGGAGCTGTTTTTT. It yields the protein CASFPDTGELFF.

This chain uses TRBV7-9 with TRBJ2-7, with a weak D call TRBD1 (7 bases). Germline CDR1 SEHNR, CDR2 FQNEAQ (reference sequence). The V and J ends lost 5 bases and 3 bases respectively, with 17 bases between them. This CDR3 contains 15 residues. CDR3 bases: TGTGCCAGCAGCCATGGCCCCCAGGGGGGCTACGAGCAGTACTTC. Protein: CASSHGPQGGYEQYF. Variable domain in full (rest from reference TRBV7-9 and TRBJ2-7): DTGVSQNPRHKITKRGQNVTFRCDPISEHNRLYWYRQTLGQGPEFLTYFQNEAQLEKSRLLSDRFSAERPKGSFSTLEIQRTEQGDSAMYLCASSHGPQGGYEQYFGPGTRLTVT.

The gene calls are TRBV28 and TRBJ1-5; unclear D gene. V lost 5 bases and J lost 11, with 16 bases in between. Germline CDR1 and CDR2: MDHEN and SYDVKM. This CDR3 contains 13 residues. The CDR3 region is CASSLPIGETQHF. DNA of the CDR3: TGTGCCAGCAGTCTACCAATCGGGGAGACCCAGCATTTT.

The CDR3 region has the DNA TGTGCCAGCAGCCAAGACCGCCGGGGTCATAATTCACCCCTCCACTTT. Encoded protein: CASSQDRRGHNSPLHF. This chain connects TRBV4-2 to TRBJ1-6; D ambiguous. Germline assignment: CDR1 LGHNA and CDR2 YNFKEQ. The CDR3 is made up of 16 amino acids. V gave up 0 bases and J gave up 5 bases, with 11 bases separating them.

The rearrangement uses TRBV19 and TRBJ2-5, with D unclear. Per germline, CDR1 LNHDA and CDR2 SQIVND (reference sequence). V was clipped by 5 bases and J by 5 bases, with 15 bases between them. The CDR3 extends over 14 amino acids. As DNA, the CDR3 is TGTGCCAGTAGTGGGCAGGCCGTCGGGGAGACCCAGTACTTC. Amino acid sequence: CASSGQAVGETQYF.

The CDR3 region is CASSQDRGRGYNEQFF. The CDR3 DNA reads TGTGCCAGCAGCCAAGATCGCGGCAGGGGCTACAATGAGCAGTTCTTC. The chain has TRBV4-2 and TRBJ2-1, with D tentatively TRBD1 (6 bases). The germline V gene has CDR1 LGHNA and CDR2 YNFKEQ. The CDR3 runs to 16 residues. V lost 0 bases and J 3 bases, leaving 12 bases between the germline ends.